This T cell receptor (beta chain) was found in a study of blood T cell repertoires in COVID-19. On the study more broadly: Samples came from the United States, Italy and Spain, spanning acute and convalescent COVID-19. Sample material is recorded as cDNA or gDNA derived from T cells, B-cell-depleted T cells, or PBMCs.

Authors' analysis steps: Counts of nucleated cells, estimated from reference gene primer amplification, were obtained. Some clones are missing from TCRdb's copy, which holds only in-frame ones; the method was immunoSEQ multiplex PCR. The D gene and trimming were derived from the DNA, and the V and J assignments and clone size from that table. The sample lists 200,000 to 300,000 clones, 70% to 85% occurring once. CDR3 size: 14 residues. Per the germline V gene, CDR1 is SGHRS and CDR2 is YFSETQ. V was trimmed by 0 bases and J by 4 bases, leaving 8 bases between them. Sequencing was carried out using peripheral blood. The source is a woman aged 80 or over with acute or convalescent COVID-19. The chain joins TRBV5-1 to TRBJ1-3; D might be TRBD1 (5 bases). The CDR3 reads CASSLAGPGNTIYF. CDR3 bases: TGCGCCAGCAGCTTGGCAGGGCCCGGAAACACCATATATTTT.